This TCR beta chain was observed in a study of regulatory T cells in long-lasting Graves disease. Study-level results: Relative to newly diagnosed Graves' patients, persistent ones had lower TCR diversity. Persistent disease samples used TRBV28, TRBJ1-2 and TRBJ2-5 preferentially.

V shed 5 bases and J shed 8 bases, with 21 bases lying between them. There are 15 residues in the CDR3. Germline lookup yields CDR1 SEHNR and CDR2 FQNEAQ (reference sequence). The time point denotes: persistent/refractory GD, antithyroid drugs over 5 years with positive TRAb. The TCR library was prepared using RNA isolated from PBMCs. Researchers made TCR beta libraries by using iRepertoire HTBI primers and running Arm-PCR on CDR3 regions. One entry per CDR3 protein, called by TCRdb with MiXCR from the multiplex PCR reads. The repertoire holds 400,000 to 500,000 distinct CDR3 sequences, with roughly 23% as singletons. A few counts support this clonotype. The antigen remains undetermined.

Specimen: peripheral blood mononuclear cells (PBMCs), collected when the disease was refractory, from a patient treated with antithyroid drugs. The J gene is TRBJ1-2, the V gene TRBV7-9, with D tentatively TRBD1 (5 bases). The TCR originated in a female donor with Graves disease. CDR3 in amino acids: CASSPTYGTPAGYTF. The CDR3 region has the DNA TGTGCCAGCAGCCCTACTTACGGGACCCCGGCAGGCTACACCTTC. Full variable domain (outside the CDR3, taken from reference TRBV7-9 and TRBJ1-2): DTGVSQNPRHKITKRGQNVTFRCDPISEHNRLYWYRQTLGQGPEFLTYFQNEAQLEKSRLLSDRFSAERPKGSFSTLEIQRTEQGDSAMYLCASSPTYGTPAGYTFGSGTRLTVV.